The 4 T cell receptor beta chains presented below share a single source sample, sequenced in a study of blood T cells in healthy people across ages. Combining a sample-barcoded 5' primer with a J-beta primer mix, a second PCR ran for roughly 6 to 12 cycles. TCRdb analysed the 5' RACE reads with MiXCR anew, one entry per CDR3 protein. Among hundreds of thousands of distinct CDR3 sequences listed, roughly 56% were seen once. Input material: blood. The receptors shown here come from a man aged 35-49 years in good health.

The V and J genes are TRBV27 and TRBJ2-5, with D perhaps TRBD1 (5 bases). CDR1 MNHEY and CDR2 SMNVEV come from the germline V gene (reference sequence). This CDR3 contains 13 residues. V shed 5 bases and J shed 8 bases, with 15 bases lying between them. CDR3 sequence reads: CASSVIGQGTQYF. CDR3 DNA: TGTGCCAGCAGTGTTATAGGTCAGGGCACCCAGTACTTC.

This clonotype has more than one count but fewer than ten. The chain combines TRBV18 with TRBJ1-2; 7 positions agree with TRBD1. The CDR3 spans 14 residues. Germline CDR1 and CDR2: KGHSH and LQKENI. The V gene end was trimmed by 4 bases and the J gene end by 2 bases; junction bases not matched to a gene: 4. The CDR3 DNA reads TGTGCCAGCTCACAAAACAGGGGCAACTATGGCTACACCTTC. Encoded protein: CASSQNRGNYGYTF.

V gene TRBV6-5 combines with J gene TRBJ1-1; D uncertain. This CDR3 spans 13 amino acids. Trimming stripped 2 bases from V and 1 base from J, with 5 bases between. From germline, CDR1 is MNHEY and CDR2 SVGAGI. The DNA for the CDR3 is TGTGCCAGCAGTTACCTTCAGAACACTGAAGCTTTCTTT. This codes for CASSYLQNTEAFF.

This chain connects TRBV24-1 to TRBJ2-1, with TRBD2 identical over 12 bases. Trimming took 4 bases from V and 9 from J; bases not matched to a gene: 6. Per the germline V gene, CDR1 is KGHDR and CDR2 is SFDVKD. The length of the CDR3 is 15 residues. CDR3 sequence (DNA): TGTGCCACCAGTGAAACTAGCGGGGGGTTGGGTGAGCAGTTCTTC. Protein sequence: CATSETSGGLGEQFF.